The 7 T cell receptor beta chains below all came from one sample that was sequenced in a study of cytomegalovirus exposure and HLA in healthy donors. Primers for the PCR totalled 60 Vbeta and 13 Jbeta. TCRdb keeps only in-frame clones here, not all; method: immunoSEQ multiplex PCR. The sample includes roughly 69,000 clones, approximately 70% of them seen just once. The material sequenced was PBMCs. The receptors were gathered from a male donor in good health and CMV-seropositive.

CDR3 nucleotide sequence: TGTGCCAGCAGCCCCACCAGTGACGGACACCCTCCCGGGGGGGAGACCCAGTACTTC. It translates to CASSPTSDGHPPGGETQYF. This chain joins TRBV9 and TRBJ2-5; 7 nucleotides line up with TRBD2. CDR1 and CDR2 (germline): SGDLS, YYNGEE. Trimming cost V 4 bases and J 5 bases; bases outside gene matches: 23. This CDR3 comprises 19 residues.

This chain uses TRBV9 with TRBJ1-3, with D perhaps TRBD1 (5 bases). Trimming shortened V by 4 bases and J by 0 bases, and 14 bases separated the two germline ends. Germline CDR1 SGDLS, CDR2 YYNGEE. CDR3 length: 16 amino acids. DNA for the CDR3: TGTGCCAGCAGCCCCTTGACAGATACCTCTGGAAACACCATATATTTT. Amino acids: CASSPLTDTSGNTIYF.

This chain connects TRBV12-5 to TRBJ1-4; tentatively, D is TRBD1 (5 bases). The ends were cut back, 8 bases at V and 4 bases at J, with 20 bases in the middle. This CDR3 is 16 amino acids long. CDR1 LGHNT and CDR2 FRNRAP come from the germline V gene. The CDR3 DNA follows: TGTGCTAGTAGGAGGGACTACAGCGATATTAATGAAAAACTGTTTTTT. As protein: CASRRDYSDINEKLFF. The variable domain in full, with the rest retrieved from reference TRBV12-5 and TRBJ1-4, is DARVTQTPRHKVTEMGQEVTMRCQPILGHNTVFWYRQTMMQGLELLAYFRNRAPLDDSGMPKDRFSAEMPDATLATLKIQPSEPRDSAVYFCASRRDYSDINEKLFFGSGTQLSVL.

The chain carries TRBV29-1 and TRBJ1-5, with 7 bases that match TRBD1. Germline values: CDR1 SQVTM, CDR2 ANQGSEA. V was clipped by 6 bases and J by 2 bases; unmatched bases: 1. CDR3 length: 12 residues. The CDR3: CSVGQGNQPQHF. The CDR3 DNA is TGCAGCGTCGGACAGGGCAATCAGCCCCAGCATTTT.

The rearrangement joins TRBV29-1 to TRBJ1-2; 8 nucleotides match TRBD1. V trimming: 6 bases; J trimming: 3 bases; junction bases outside the gene matches: 6. The CDR3 runs 13 residues. Germline V lookup: CDR1 SQVTM, CDR2 ANQGSEA. The DNA for the CDR3 is TGCAGCGTGGCGACAGGGGCGGACTATGGCTACACCTTC. Translation: CSVATGADYGYTF.

As DNA, the CDR3 is TGCGCCAGCAGCCAAGCGGGCACAGGGCAAGAGACCCAGTACTTC. As protein: CASSQAGTGQETQYF. The gene calls are TRBV4-1 and TRBJ2-5, with D tentatively TRBD1 (6 bases). The CDR3 runs 15 residues. V was clipped by 1 base and J by 2 bases, with 11 bases between them. Germline V lookup: CDR1 MGHRA, CDR2 YSYEKL.

This clone has only one observation. The rearrangement links TRBV15 to TRBJ1-3; D is possibly TRBD1 (5 bases). Germline CDR1 is LNHNV and CDR2 is YYDKDF (reference sequence). Trimming stripped 2 bases from V and 2 bases from J, with 13 bases between. This CDR3 region has 16 residues. For the CDR3, the DNA is TGTGCCACCAGCAGACCTTTAGCAGGGCCTGGAAACACCATATATTTT. Residues: CATSRPLAGPGNTIYF.